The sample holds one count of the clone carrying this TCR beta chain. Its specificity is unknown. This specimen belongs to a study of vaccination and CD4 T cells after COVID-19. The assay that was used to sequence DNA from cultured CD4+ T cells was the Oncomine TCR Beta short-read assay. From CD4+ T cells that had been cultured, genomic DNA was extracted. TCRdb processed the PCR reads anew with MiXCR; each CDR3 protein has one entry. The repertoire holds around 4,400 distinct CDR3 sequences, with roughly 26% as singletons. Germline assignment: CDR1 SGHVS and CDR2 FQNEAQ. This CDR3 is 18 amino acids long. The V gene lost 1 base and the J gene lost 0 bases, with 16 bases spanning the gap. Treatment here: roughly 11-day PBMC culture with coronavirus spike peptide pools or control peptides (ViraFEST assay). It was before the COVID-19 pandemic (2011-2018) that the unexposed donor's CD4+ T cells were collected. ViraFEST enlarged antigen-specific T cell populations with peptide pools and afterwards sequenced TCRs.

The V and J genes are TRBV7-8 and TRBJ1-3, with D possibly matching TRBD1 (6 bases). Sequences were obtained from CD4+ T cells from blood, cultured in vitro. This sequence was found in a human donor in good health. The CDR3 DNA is TGTGCCAGCAGCTTAGGGAGGCCGGGACACTACTCTGGAAACACCATATATTTT. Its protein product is CASSLGRPGHYSGNTIYF.